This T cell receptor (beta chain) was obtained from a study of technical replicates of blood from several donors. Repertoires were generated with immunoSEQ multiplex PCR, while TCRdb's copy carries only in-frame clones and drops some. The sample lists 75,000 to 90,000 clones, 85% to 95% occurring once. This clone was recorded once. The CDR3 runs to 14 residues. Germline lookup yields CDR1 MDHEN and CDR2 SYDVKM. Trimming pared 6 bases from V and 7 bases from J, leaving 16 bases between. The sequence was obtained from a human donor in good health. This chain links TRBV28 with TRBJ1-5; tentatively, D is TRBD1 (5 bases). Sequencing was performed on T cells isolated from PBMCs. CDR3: CASRFAGWEQPQHF. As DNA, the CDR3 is TGTGCCAGCAGATTCGCAGGGTGGGAACAGCCCCAGCATTTT.